The present T cell receptor (beta chain) was sequenced within a study of molecular identifiers for immune sequencing clone quantification (dated by TCRdb to about 2018). Context from the whole study: For a replicate experiment, the RNA from either approximately 20,000 or 98,000 naive CD8 T cells was divided into five aliquots, and four of those aliquots went on to sequencing. This methods study used CD8 T cells to benchmark TCR RNA copy counting and molecular-identifier clustering-based TCR repertoire sequencing (MIDCIRS). Overall study outcomes, separate from this receptor: Modeling gave 3 to 3.5 recovered TCR RNA copies per cell versus 8 to 10 by digital PCR, implying approximately 30% capture efficiency. Spiked-in Jurkat TCR RNA equal to a single cell's worth was reported to be detectable even within 1,100,000 naive CD8 T cells. Without barcode sub-clustering, chimeric consensus sequences inflated TCR diversity; chimeras reached as high as 47%. Naive libraries contained spiked-in Jurkat TCR RNA (approximately nine copies' worth), which is not part of the donor repertoire. Identical TCR molecules sharing a barcode could cause highly expanded clone sizes to be underestimated. In CMV-specific effector cells, clones with more than 20 RNA copies accounted for over 98% of molecules, whereas in naive cells such clones accounted for under 1%.

Preparation of the library involved PCR. The instrument was an Illumina HiSeq 4000. Preparation of bulk TCR libraries followed a previously described approach, with the TCR primers listed in Table S5. Purification of total RNA was performed with the Qiagen AllPrep DNA/RNA kit. Reads from multiple sequencing runs of the same library were pooled before analysis. Regarding the original processing steps: Reads were retained only if the reads had an exact TCR constant sequence, and the retained reads were trimmed to 150 nt and grouped according to their 12-nt molecular barcodes. Reads within each barcode group were sub-clustered using a 15% Levenshtein threshold, and quality-weighted consensus sequences were constructed for each RNA molecule. Non-functional sequences were excluded, and lower-count sequences lying one edit away from another sequence were also excluded. Based on fitting two negative binomial distributions, any barcode sub-cluster with under 20% of the maximum read count was discarded. The public reads were reprocessed in TCRdb via fastp at Q25 and MiXCR, keeping in-frame beta chains. Duplicate CDR3 protein sequences are folded into a single record with the most common DNA and genes. In this record, the V and J calls reflect TCRdb's handling and not the investigators' own analysis. Recorded for this sample are about half a million distinct CDR3 sequences; about a fifth of them occurred a single time. The ten top clones hold 0.65% to 0.95% of the sample.

Libraries of naive CD8 T cells were generated from approximately 20,000 to 1,000,000 sorted cells, with 10%, 30% or 50% of the purified RNA used. On a BD FACSAria II, naive CD8 T cells were FACS-sorted as CD8+CD4-CCR7+CD45RA+ and collected into RLT Plus buffer. To test detection sensitivity, Jurkat RNA equivalent to about eleven TCR copies was spiked into samples of roughly 20,000-1,100,000 naive CD8 T cells. CD8 T cells were enriched with RosetteSep CD8+ T Cell Enrichment Cocktail and Ficoll-Paque, followed by ACK red cell lysis. The CDR3, cysteine through phenylalanine, is 16 amino acids long. The read is trimmed to its CDR3 DNA, 48 bases read in frame from base 1. The germline V gene specifies LGHNA as CDR1 and YSLEER as CDR2. Trimming removed 0 bases from V and 4 bases from J, leaving 15 bases between the germline ends. Only a few counts were recorded for this clonotype. Its target antigen remains unknown. The sample holds no much larger clone one base away, and base qualities are not on file.

Sequencing was performed on naive CD8+ T cells from blood, with Jurkat cell RNA spiked in. Explained via the paper, the cell subset or site label denotes: FACS-sorted CD8+CD4-CCR7+CD45RA+ naive T cells. This receptor was taken from a human donor in good health. Some libraries in this study had Jurkat cell RNA spiked in. Here the chain combines TRBV4-3 and TRBJ1-1, with the identity of the D gene unclear. The CDR3: CASSQDRGGWGTEAFF. In nucleotides, the sequence is TGCGCCAGCAGCCAAGATCGGGGAGGGTGGGGCACTGAAGCTTTCTTT.